These T cell receptor beta chains were read from a single sample in a study of blood T cell repertoires in COVID-19. Only in-frame clones appear in the TCRdb table, and some are missing; sequencing was by immunoSEQ multiplex PCR. The sample lists some 460,000 clones, around nine tenths occurring once. Sequences were obtained from PBMCs or T cells enriched from blood (not recorded which). The receptors come from a woman between 18 and 29 years old with acute COVID-19. The CDR3 runs from the conserved cysteine through the conserved F or W. The D gene is left open where the match is weak. Where a row states a size, it is once, few, many or the class of an expanded clone; other rows omit it.

-,TRBV6-5,TRBJ2-3,-,TGTGCCAGCAGTTATGGCAGGGGCACAGATACGCAGTATTTT,CASSYGRGTDTQYF
-,TRBV11-2,TRBJ1-2,-,TGTGCCAGCAGCTTAGATTACCGTCCAGGGCTCGGTAACTATGGCTACACCTTC,CASSLDYRPGLGNYGYTF
few,TRBV9,TRBJ1-1,TRBD1,TGTGCCAGCAGCGCCGGACAGGCCATGAACACTGAAGCTTTCTTT,CASSAGQAMNTEAFF
-,TRBV24-1,TRBJ2-7,-,TGTGCCACCCCAACACCTGACAGCCTTGAGTACTTC,CATPTPDSLEYF
-,TRBV2,TRBJ1-5,TRBD1,TGTGCCAGCAGTCCCGAGGGACAGGGGGCCGTTCAGCCCCAGCATTTT,CASSPEGQGAVQPQHF
-,TRBV5-4,TRBJ1-2,-,TGTGCCAGCAGCTTGCCCGGGAACTATGGCTACACCTTC,CASSLPGNYGYTF
-,TRBV28,TRBJ2-6,-,TGTGCCAGCAGAAGCGGGGCCAACGTCCTGACTTTC,CASRSGANVLTF
many,TRBV6-2/TRBV6-3,TRBJ1-2,-,TGTGCCAGCAGTTTCACGGGAGGTATTGGGCGCGGCTACACCTTC,CASSFTGGIGRGYTF
-,TRBV27,TRBJ2-3,TRBD2,TGTGCCAGCAGTTTAGGTAGCGGGGGTTCAGATACGCAGTATTTT,CASSLGSGGSDTQYF
-,TRBV5-5,TRBJ2-3,TRBD2,TGTGCCAGCAGCCCGGGAGGGCGAGCATGGGATACGCAGTATTTT,CASSPGGRAWDTQYF
-,TRBV5-6,TRBJ1-2,-,TGTGCCAGCAGCTTGGTGGGAGGGGATGGCTACACCTTC,CASSLVGGDGYTF
-,TRBV3-1/TRBV3-2,TRBJ1-1,-,TGTGCCAGCAGCCAAGGGGCAGTCAGTGAAGCTTTCTTT,CASSQGAVSEAFF
-,TRBV7-2,TRBJ1-2,TRBD1,TGTGCCAGCAGCTCTCAGGGGGAAAATGGCTACACCTTC,CASSSQGENGYTF
-,TRBV6-5,TRBJ2-7,-,TGTGCCAGCAGTTACGGGGCTATAGGGCTCGAGCAGTACTTC,CASSYGAIGLEQYF
-,TRBV6-2/TRBV6-3,TRBJ2-1,TRBD2,TGTGCCAGCAGTTACTCCCTAGCGGGAGGCCATGAGCAGTTCTTC,CASSYSLAGGHEQFF
-,TRBV11-2,TRBJ2-1,-,TGTGCCAGCAGCTTCTCGGAGTTTGGCGAGCAGTTCTTC,CASSFSEFGEQFF
-,TRBV30,TRBJ2-3,-,TGTGCCTGGAGTTTGTGGGAGGTCACAGATACGCAGTATTTT,CAWSLWEVTDTQYF
-,TRBV28,TRBJ2-7,TRBD1,TGTGCCAGCACCAAGGGACAGGCAACCTACGAGCAGTACTTC,CASTKGQATYEQYF
-,TRBV25-1,TRBJ1-2,-,TGTGCCAGCAGTGGTCAGGGGAATTCTGGCTACACCTTC,CASSGQGNSGYTF
-,TRBV4-1,TRBJ2-7,-,TGCGCCAGCAGCCAATATGTGGGGGGAAACTACGAGCAGTACTTC,CASSQYVGGNYEQYF
-,TRBV15,TRBJ1-1,TRBD1,TGTGCCACCAGCTCTCAGGGGGCGGCCGCTAAAGCTTTCTTT,CATSSQGAAAKAFF
-,TRBV9,TRBJ1-2,TRBD1,TGTGCCAGCAGCGTAGCGGGGACAGGCGGTGGCTACACCTTC,CASSVAGTGGGYTF
-,TRBV29-1,TRBJ1-5,-,TGCAGCGTTGGGTGGCAGGGGAATCAGCCCCAGCATTTT,CSVGWQGNQPQHF
-,TRBV7-9,TRBJ1-5,TRBD1,TGTGCCAGCAGCCTCAGTCAGGGGGCAAATCAGCCCCAGCATTTT,CASSLSQGANQPQHF
-,TRBV21-1,TRBJ2-7,-,TGTGCCAGCAGCAAAGCAAGCCCGCGAGTGGGGAGCTCCTACGAGCAGTACTTC,CASSKASPRVGSSYEQYF
-,TRBV28,TRBJ1-5,-,TGTGCCAGCAGTTTACGTAGGGGGAATCAGCCCCAGCATTTT,CASSLRRGNQPQHF
-,TRBV27,TRBJ1-2,-,TGTGCCAGCAGTTCTCAGGGGAGCTATGGCTACACCTTC,CASSSQGSYGYTF
once,TRBV12-5,TRBJ2-1,-,TGTGCTAGTGGTTTGTCAGTAGCGGTCCACAATGAGCAGTTCTTC,CASGLSVAVHNEQFF
-,TRBV4-3,TRBJ2-7,TRBD1,TGCGCCAGCAGCCCCAATGGGGTGCCCGGGACAGGGGGGTTTTACGAGCAGTACTTC,CASSPNGVPGTGGFYEQYF
-,TRBV6-2/TRBV6-3,TRBJ2-2,-,TGTGCCAGCAGTTCGGTTAACACCGGGGAGCTGTTTTTT,CASSSVNTGELFF
-,TRBV9,TRBJ2-1,TRBD2,TGTGCCAGCAGCGATTCCCCCCCTAGCGGGAGTTGGGATGAGCAGTTCTTC,CASSDSPPSGSWDEQFF
-,TRBV2,TRBJ2-7,-,TGTGCCAGCACCGGGACACTAGACTACGAGCAGTACTTC,CASTGTLDYEQYF
-,TRBV20-1,TRBJ1-1,-,TGCAGTGCTCCTCCGGACACTGAAGCTTTCTTT,CSAPPDTEAFF